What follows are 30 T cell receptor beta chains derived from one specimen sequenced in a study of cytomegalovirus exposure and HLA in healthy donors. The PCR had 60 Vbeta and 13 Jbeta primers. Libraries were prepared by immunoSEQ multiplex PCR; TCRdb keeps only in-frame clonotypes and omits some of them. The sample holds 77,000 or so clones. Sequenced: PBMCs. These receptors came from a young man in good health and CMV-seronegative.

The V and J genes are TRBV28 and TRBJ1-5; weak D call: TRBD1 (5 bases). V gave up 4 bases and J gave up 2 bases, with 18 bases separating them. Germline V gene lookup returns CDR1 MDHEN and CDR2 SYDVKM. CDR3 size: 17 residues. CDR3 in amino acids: CASSSPKGHNGNQPQHF. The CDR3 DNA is TGTGCCAGCAGTTCTCCCAAGGGGCATAATGGCAATCAGCCCCAGCATTTT. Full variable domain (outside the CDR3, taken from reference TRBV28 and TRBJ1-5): DVKVTQSSRYLVKRTGEKVFLECVQDMDHENMFWYRQDPGLGLRLIYFSYDVKMKEKGDIPEGYSVSREKKERFSLILESASTNQTSMYLCASSSPKGHNGNQPQHFGDGTRLSIL.

For the CDR3, the DNA is TGTGCCAGCCGTCCGGCGAACACCGGGGAGCTGTTTTTT. Its translation: CASRPANTGELFF. The chain uses TRBV27 and TRBJ2-2; D unclear. This CDR3 is built from 13 residues. Trimming took 8 bases from V and 0 from J, leaving 7 bases between them. Germline V lookup: CDR1 MNHEY, CDR2 SMNVEV (reference sequence).

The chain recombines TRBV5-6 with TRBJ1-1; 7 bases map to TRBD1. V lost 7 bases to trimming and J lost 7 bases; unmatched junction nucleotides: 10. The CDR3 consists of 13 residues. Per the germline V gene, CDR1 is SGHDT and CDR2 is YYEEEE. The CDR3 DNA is TGTGCCAGCCACCTTGACAGGGCGGGTGAAGCTTTCTTT. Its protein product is CASHLDRAGEAFF.

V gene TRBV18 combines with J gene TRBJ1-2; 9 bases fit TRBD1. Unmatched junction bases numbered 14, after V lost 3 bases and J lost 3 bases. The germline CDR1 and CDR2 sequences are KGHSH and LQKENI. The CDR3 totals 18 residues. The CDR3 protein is CASSPITGQGLTHYGYTF. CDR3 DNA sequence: TGTGCCAGCTCACCGATCACAGGACAGGGGCTCACCCACTATGGCTACACCTTC.

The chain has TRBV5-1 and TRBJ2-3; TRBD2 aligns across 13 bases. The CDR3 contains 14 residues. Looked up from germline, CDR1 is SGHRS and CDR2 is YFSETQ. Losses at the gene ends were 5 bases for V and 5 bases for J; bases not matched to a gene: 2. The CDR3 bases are TGCGCCAGCAGTGGACTAGCGGGAGAAGATACGCAGTATTTT. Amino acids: CASSGLAGEDTQYF.

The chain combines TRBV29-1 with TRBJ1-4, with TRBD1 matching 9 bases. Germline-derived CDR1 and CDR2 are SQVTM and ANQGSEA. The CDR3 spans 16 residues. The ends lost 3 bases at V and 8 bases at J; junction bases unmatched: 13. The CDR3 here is CSVEGPMDRGGEKLFF. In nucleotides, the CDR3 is TGCAGCGTTGAGGGACCCATGGACAGGGGAGGCGAAAAACTGTTTTTT. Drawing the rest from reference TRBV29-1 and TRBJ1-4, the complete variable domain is SAVISQKPSRDICQRGTSLTIQCQVDSQVTMMFWYRQQPGQSLTLIATANQGSEATYESGFVIDKFPISRPNLTFSTLTVSNMSPEDSSIYLCSVEGPMDRGGEKLFFGSGTQLSVL.

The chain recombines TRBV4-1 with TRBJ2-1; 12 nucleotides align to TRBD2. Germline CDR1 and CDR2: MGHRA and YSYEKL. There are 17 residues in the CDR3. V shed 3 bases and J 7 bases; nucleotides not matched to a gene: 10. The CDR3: CASSQPLTSGSGNEQFF. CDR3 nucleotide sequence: TGCGCCAGCAGCCAGCCCCTGACTAGCGGGAGCGGGAATGAGCAGTTCTTC.

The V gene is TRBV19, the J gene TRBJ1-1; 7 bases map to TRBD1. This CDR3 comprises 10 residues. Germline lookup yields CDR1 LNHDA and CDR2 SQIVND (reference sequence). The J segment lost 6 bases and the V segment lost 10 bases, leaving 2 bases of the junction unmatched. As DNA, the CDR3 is TGTGCCACTACAGGGGCTGAAGCTTTCTTT. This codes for CATTGAEAFF.

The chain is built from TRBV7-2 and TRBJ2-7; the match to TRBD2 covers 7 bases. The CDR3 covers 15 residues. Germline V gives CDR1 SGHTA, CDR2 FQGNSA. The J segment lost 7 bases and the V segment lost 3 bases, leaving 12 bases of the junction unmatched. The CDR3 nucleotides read TGTGCCAGCAGCTTGGGGGAGGGTGTCTCGGAGGAGCAGTACTTC. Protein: CASSLGEGVSEEQYF. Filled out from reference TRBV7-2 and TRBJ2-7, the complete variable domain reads GAGVSQSPSNKVTEKGKDVELRCDPISGHTALYWYRQSLGQGLEFLIYFQGNSAPDKSGLPSDRFSAERTGGSVSTLTIQRTQQEDSAVYLCASSLGEGVSEEQYFGPGTRLTVT.

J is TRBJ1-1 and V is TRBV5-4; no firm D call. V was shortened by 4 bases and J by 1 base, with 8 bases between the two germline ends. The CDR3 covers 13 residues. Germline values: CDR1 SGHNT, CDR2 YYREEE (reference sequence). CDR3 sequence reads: CASSLDWNTEAFF. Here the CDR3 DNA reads TGTGCCAGCAGCCTGGACTGGAACACTGAAGCTTTCTTT.

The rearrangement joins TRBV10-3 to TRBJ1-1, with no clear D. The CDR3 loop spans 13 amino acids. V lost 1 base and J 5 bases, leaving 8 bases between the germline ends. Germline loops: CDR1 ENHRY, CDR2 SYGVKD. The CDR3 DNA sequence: TGTGCCATCAGTGAGTGGGAGGGAACTGAAGCTTTCTTT. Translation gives CAISEWEGTEAFF.

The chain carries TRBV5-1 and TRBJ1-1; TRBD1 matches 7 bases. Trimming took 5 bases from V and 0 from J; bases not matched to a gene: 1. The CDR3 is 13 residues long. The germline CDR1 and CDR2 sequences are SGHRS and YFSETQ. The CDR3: CASRGQLNTEAFF. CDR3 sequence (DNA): TGCGCCAGCAGGGGACAGTTGAACACTGAAGCTTTCTTT.

This chain's CDR3 is CASRQTPTSYEQYF. Here the CDR3 DNA reads TGTGCCAGCAGGCAGACTCCTACCTCCTACGAGCAGTACTTC. The rearrangement joins TRBV28 to TRBJ2-7; D unresolved. The germline V and J ends were trimmed by 6 bases and 0 bases, with 12 bases remaining between them. Germline CDR1 MDHEN, CDR2 SYDVKM. CDR3 length: 14 amino acids.

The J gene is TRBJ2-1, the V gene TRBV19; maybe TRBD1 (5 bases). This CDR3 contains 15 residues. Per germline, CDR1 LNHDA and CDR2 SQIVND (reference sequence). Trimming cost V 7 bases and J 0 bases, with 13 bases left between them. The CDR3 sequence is CASTGHRSSYNEQFF. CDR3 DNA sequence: TGTGCCAGTACAGGACATCGGAGCTCCTACAATGAGCAGTTCTTC.

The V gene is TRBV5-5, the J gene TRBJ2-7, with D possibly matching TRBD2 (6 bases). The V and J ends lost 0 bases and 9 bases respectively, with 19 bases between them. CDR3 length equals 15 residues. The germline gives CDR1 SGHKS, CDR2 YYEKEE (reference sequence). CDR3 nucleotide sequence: TGTGCCAGCAGCTTGGAGTCTCGCGGCGGGGAAAGGCAGTACTTC. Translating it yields CASSLESRGGERQYF.

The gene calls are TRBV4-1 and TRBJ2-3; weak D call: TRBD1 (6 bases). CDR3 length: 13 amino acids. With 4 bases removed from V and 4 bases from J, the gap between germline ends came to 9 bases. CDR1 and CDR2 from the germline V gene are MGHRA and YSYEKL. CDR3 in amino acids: CASSPGAPDTQYF. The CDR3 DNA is TGCGCCAGCAGCCCAGGGGCCCCAGATACGCAGTATTTT.

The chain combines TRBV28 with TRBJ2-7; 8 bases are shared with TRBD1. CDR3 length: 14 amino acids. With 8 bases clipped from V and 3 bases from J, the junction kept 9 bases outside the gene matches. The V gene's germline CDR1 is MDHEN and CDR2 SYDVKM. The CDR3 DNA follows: TGTGCCAGCCGAGGACAGGGAGTCGTCTACGAGCAGTACTTC. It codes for CASRGQGVVYEQYF.

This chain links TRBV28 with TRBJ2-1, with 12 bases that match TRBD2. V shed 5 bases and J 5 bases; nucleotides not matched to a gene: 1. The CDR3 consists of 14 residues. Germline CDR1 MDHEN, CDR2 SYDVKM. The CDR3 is CASSRTSGDNEQFF. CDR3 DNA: TGTGCCAGCAGTCGGACTAGCGGGGACAATGAGCAGTTCTTC.

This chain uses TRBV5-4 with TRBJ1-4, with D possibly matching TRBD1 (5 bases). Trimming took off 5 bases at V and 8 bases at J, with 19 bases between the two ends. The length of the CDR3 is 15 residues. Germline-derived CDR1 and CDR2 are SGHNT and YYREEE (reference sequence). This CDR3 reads CASSLGIGGGEKLFF. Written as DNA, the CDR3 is TGTGCCAGCAGTCTTGGAATTGGGGGAGGGGAAAAACTGTTTTTT.

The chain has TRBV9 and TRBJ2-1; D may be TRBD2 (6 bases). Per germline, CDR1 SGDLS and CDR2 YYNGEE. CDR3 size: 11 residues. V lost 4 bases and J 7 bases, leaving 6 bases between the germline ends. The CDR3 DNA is TGTGCCAGCAGCCGGGGGAATGAGCAGTTCTTC. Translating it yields CASSRGNEQFF.

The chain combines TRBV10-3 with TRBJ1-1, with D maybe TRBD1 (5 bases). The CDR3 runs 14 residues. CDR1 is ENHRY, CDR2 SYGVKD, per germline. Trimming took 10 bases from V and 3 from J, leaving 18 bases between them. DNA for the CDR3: TGTGCCACTCATGGCGGCAGGGAGGACACTGAAGCTTTCTTT. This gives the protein CATHGGREDTEAFF.

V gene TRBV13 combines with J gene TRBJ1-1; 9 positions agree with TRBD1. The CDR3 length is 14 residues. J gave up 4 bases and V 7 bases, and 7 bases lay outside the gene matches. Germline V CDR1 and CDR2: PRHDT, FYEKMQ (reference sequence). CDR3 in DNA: TGTGCCAGCAACCGTGGACAGGGGAGCACTGAAGCTTTCTTT. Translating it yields CASNRGQGSTEAFF.

The CDR3: CASSEAGTGKNTQYF. CDR3 DNA sequence: TGTGCCAGCAGTGAAGCTGGGACAGGGAAAAATACGCAGTATTTT. The J gene is TRBJ2-3, the V gene TRBV6-1; 9 bases map to TRBD1. Unmatched junction bases numbered 5, after V lost 0 bases and J lost 7 bases. The CDR3 covers 15 residues. CDR1 is MNHNS, CDR2 SASEGT, per germline.

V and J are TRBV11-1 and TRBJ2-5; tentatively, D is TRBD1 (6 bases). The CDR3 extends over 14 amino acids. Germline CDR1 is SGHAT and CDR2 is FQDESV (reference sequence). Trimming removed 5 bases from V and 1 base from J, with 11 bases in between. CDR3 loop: CASSHGQFQETQYF. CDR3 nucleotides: TGTGCCAGCAGCCACGGACAGTTCCAAGAGACCCAGTACTTC.

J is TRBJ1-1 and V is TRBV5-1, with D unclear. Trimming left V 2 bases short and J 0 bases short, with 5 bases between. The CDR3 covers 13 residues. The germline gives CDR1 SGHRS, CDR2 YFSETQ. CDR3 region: CASSFAVNTEAFF. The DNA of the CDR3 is TGCGCCAGCAGCTTTGCGGTGAACACTGAAGCTTTCTTT.

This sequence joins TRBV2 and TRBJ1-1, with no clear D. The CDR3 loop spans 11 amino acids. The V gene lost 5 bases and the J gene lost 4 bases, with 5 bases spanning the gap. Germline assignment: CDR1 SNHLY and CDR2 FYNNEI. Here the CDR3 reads CASSYITEAFF. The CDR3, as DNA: TGTGCCAGCAGTTACATCACTGAAGCTTTCTTT.

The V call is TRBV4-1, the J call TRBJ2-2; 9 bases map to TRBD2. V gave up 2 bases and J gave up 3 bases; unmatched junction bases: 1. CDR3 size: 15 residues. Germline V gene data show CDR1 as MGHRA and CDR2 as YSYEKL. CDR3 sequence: CASSQPSGDTGELFF. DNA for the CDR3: TGCGCCAGCAGCCAACCTAGCGGGGACACCGGGGAGCTGTTTTTT.

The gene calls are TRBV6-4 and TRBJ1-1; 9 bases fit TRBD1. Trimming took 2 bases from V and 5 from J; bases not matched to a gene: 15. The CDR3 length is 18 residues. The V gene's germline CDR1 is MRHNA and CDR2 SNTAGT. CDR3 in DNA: TGTGCCAGCAGTGACCTGGGACAGGGAGGGGGATTAAGGACTGAAGCTTTCTTT. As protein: CASSDLGQGGGLRTEAFF.

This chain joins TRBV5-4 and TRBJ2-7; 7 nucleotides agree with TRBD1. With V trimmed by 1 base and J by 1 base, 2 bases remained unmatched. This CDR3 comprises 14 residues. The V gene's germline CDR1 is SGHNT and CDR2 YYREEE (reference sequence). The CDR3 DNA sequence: TGTGCCAGCAGCTTGACAGGGGAATCCTACGAGCAGTACTTC. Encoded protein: CASSLTGESYEQYF.

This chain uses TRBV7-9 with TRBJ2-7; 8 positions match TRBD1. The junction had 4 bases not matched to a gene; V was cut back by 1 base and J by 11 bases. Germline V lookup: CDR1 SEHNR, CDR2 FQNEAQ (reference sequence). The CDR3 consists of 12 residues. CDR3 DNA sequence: TGTGCCAGCAGCTTAGTGCCACAGGGGGAGTACTTC. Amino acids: CASSLVPQGEYF.